These T cell receptor beta chains were read from a single sample in a study of spatial heterogeneity in lung cancer. TCRdb re-called the 5' RACE reads with MiXCR, one entry per CDR3 protein. The sample lists about 94,000 distinct CDR3 sequences, approximately 19% seen once, with just over 20% in the top ten. This specimen consisted of PBMCs, obtained at follow-up. The receptors originated from a male donor with early-stage non-small cell lung cancer. CDR3s include the opening cysteine and the closing phenylalanine or tryptophan. The order of the fields is V gene, J gene, clone size, D gene, CDR3 DNA, CDR3 protein. A D gene is named only where the DNA matches it firmly. Only part of the rows carry a size: once, few, many, or a class if the clone is expanded.

TRBV20-1	TRBJ2-5	NA	NA	TGCGCCCGGAGAGGCTTGGGAGAGACCCAGTACTTC	CARRGLGETQYF
TRBV7-2	TRBJ2-5	few	NA	TGTGCCAGCAGCCCCCAGGGATCCCAAGAGACCCAGTACTTC	CASSPQGSQETQYF
TRBV20-1	TRBJ2-3	NA	TRBD2	TGCAGTGCTGGCCCTTATACTAGCGGGAGTAACACAGATACGCAGTATTTT	CSAGPYTSGSNTDTQYF
TRBV20-1	TRBJ1-4	many	NA	TGCAGTGCTCCGGGACGCCTTCAACGGGGGACTAATGAAAAACTGTTTTTT	CSAPGRLQRGTNEKLFF
TRBV29-1	TRBJ1-2	few	TRBD1	TGCAGCGTTGAAGATCCAGCACCGGGACAGGGTATCTATGGCTACACCTTC	CSVEDPAPGQGIYGYTF
TRBV3-1	TRBJ2-5	NA	NA	TGTGCCAGCAGCCTTGGACAGACCGGACTCAAGGAGACCCAGTACTTC	CASSLGQTGLKETQYF
TRBV7-3	TRBJ2-5	few	TRBD1	TGTGCCAGCAGCCGACAGGGTTTTGAGACCCAGTACTTC	CASSRQGFETQYF
TRBV7-8	TRBJ1-2	NA	NA	TGTGCCAGCAGCTCCCTGAACCAAGCTAACTATGGCTACACCTTC	CASSSLNQANYGYTF
TRBV18	TRBJ2-7	many	TRBD2	TGTGCCAGCTCACCAAAGCGGGAGGGCCACGAGCAGTACTTC	CASSPKREGHEQYF
TRBV7-2	TRBJ2-7	NA	TRBD2	TGTGCCAGCAGCTCCCTAACTAGCGGCTCCTACGAGCAGTACTTC	CASSSLTSGSYEQYF
TRBV27	TRBJ2-1	few	NA	TGTGCCAGCAGTTTATCGGTGACGGTAGACAATGAGCAGTTCTTC	CASSLSVTVDNEQFF
TRBV20-1	TRBJ1-5	NA	NA	TGCAGTGCTACCCCCAGTTCCGGGATTAACCAGCCCCAGCATTTT	CSATPSSGINQPQHF
TRBV5-1	TRBJ2-2	NA	NA	TGCGCCAGCAGCGGGACCGGGAGAGGGAACACCGGGGAGCTGTTTTTT	CASSGTGRGNTGELFF
TRBV5-1	TRBJ1-5	NA	NA	TGCGCCAGCAGCTTGACAGGGAGAGGCAATCAGCCCCAGCATTTT	CASSLTGRGNQPQHF
TRBV5-1	TRBJ1-1	NA	NA	TGCGCCAGCAGTTGGGGGGGAAACACTGAAGCTTTCTTT	CASSWGGNTEAFF
TRBV20-1	TRBJ1-1	NA	NA	TGCAGTGCTAGAGATTCAGGAGGGAACACTGAAGCTTTCTTT	CSARDSGGNTEAFF
TRBV6-2/TRBV6-3	TRBJ1-1	few	NA	TGTGCCAGCAGTCAAATCAGGGGCGAGATTACTGAAGCTTTCTTT	CASSQIRGEITEAFF
TRBV9	TRBJ2-3	NA	TRBD2	TGTGCCAGCAGCGTAGTAAGCGGGGGGCCGTCAGATACGCAGTATTTT	CASSVVSGGPSDTQYF
TRBV5-1	TRBJ2-4	NA	TRBD2	TGCGCCAGCAGCCCGTTTCCCTGGACTAGCGGGGTTCCAAACATTCAGTACTTC	CASSPFPWTSGVPNIQYF
TRBV30	TRBJ2-3	NA	TRBD2	TGTGCCTGGAGTAAGGGACTAGCAGCAGATACGCAGTATTTT	CAWSKGLAADTQYF
TRBV20-1	TRBJ1-1	few	NA	TGCAGTGCTGCTCCTTGGGAGAACACTGAAGCTTTCTTT	CSAAPWENTEAFF
TRBV7-6	TRBJ1-2	few	NA	TGTGCCAGCAGCTTTACAGGAGAATATGGCTACACCTTC	CASSFTGEYGYTF
TRBV4-1	TRBJ1-1	NA	NA	TGCGCCAGCAGCCAGGCGGTGCCAGGGAACACTGAAGCTTTCTTT	CASSQAVPGNTEAFF
TRBV2	TRBJ1-1	few	NA	TGTGCCAGCAGTGGTAGAACCATGAACACTGAAGCTTTCTTT	CASSGRTMNTEAFF
TRBV5-5	TRBJ1-1	NA	NA	TGTGCCAGCAGCCGACAAGGGAACACTGAAGCTTTCTTT	CASSRQGNTEAFF
TRBV4-1	TRBJ2-1	NA	TRBD2	TGCGCCAGCAGCCAACCACTAGCGGGGGGATCCGGTGAGCAGTTCTTC	CASSQPLAGGSGEQFF
TRBV27	TRBJ1-5	few	TRBD1	TGTGCCAGCAGTTTATCGGCCCCGTACGGGACAGGCAAAACTCAGCCCCAGCATTTT	CASSLSAPYGTGKTQPQHF
TRBV25-1	TRBJ2-5	few	NA	TGTGCCAGCAGTGACCAGGGTCAGGGGCAGGAGACCCAGTACTTC	CASSDQGQGQETQYF
TRBV7-2	TRBJ2-3	few	TRBD2	TGTGCCAGCAGCTTAAGAGGTCCCAGCGGGGGGGCGGGTACGCAGTATTTT	CASSLRGPSGGAGTQYF
TRBV7-9	TRBJ2-2	NA	TRBD1	TGTGCCAGCAGGCCGACAGGGGAGAACACCGGGGAGCTGTTTTTT	CASRPTGENTGELFF
TRBV20-1	TRBJ2-2	NA	TRBD1	TGCAGTGCTAGCTGTTACTTTACCCGGGGACAGGGGGACACCGGGGAGCTGTTTTTT	CSASCYFTRGQGDTGELFF
TRBV7-2	TRBJ2-3	NA	NA	TGTGCCAGCAGCCTTTACAGGGATACGCAGTATTTT	CASSLYRDTQYF
TRBV9	TRBJ2-4	few	NA	TGTGCCAGCAGCGTAGATGGGTATCCACAGTACTTC	CASSVDGYPQYF
TRBV20-1	TRBJ2-3	NA	TRBD2	TGCAGTGCGCAACCTAGCGGGAGTAAAGATACGCAGTATTTT	CSAQPSGSKDTQYF
TRBV4-2	TRBJ2-1	NA	TRBD2	TGTGCCAGCAGCCAAGTGTTAGCGGGGTACAATGAGCAGTTCTTC	CASSQVLAGYNEQFF
TRBV4-1	TRBJ2-2	NA	NA	TGCGCCAGCAGCCAAGGAGGAGCAACAGGACGGCAGAACACCGGGGAGCTGTTTTTT	CASSQGGATGRQNTGELFF
TRBV7-9	TRBJ2-3	many	TRBD1	TGTGCCAGCAGCCCGACAGGGGAGAGAACAGATACGCAGTATTTT	CASSPTGERTDTQYF
TRBV3-1	TRBJ2-1	many	TRBD2	TGTGCCAGCAGCCAAGCTAGCGGGAGTACTGAGCAGTTCTTC	CASSQASGSTEQFF
TRBV11-3	TRBJ2-2	few	NA	TGTGCCAGCAGCTTAGTGGCGGGAAACACCGGGGAGCTGTTTTTT	CASSLVAGNTGELFF
TRBV7-8	TRBJ1-1	NA	TRBD1	TGTGCCAGCAGCTCCGGACAGGGCGGCCTAGAGAACACTGAAGCTTTCTTT	CASSSGQGGLENTEAFF
TRBV11-2	TRBJ2-7	many	NA	TGTGCCAGCAGCTTAGATTACAGGGCCGAGCAGTACTTC	CASSLDYRAEQYF
TRBV20-1	TRBJ2-7	NA	NA	TGCAGTGCTAGTCGGACAAGGAGCTCCTACGAGCAGTACTTC	CSASRTRSSYEQYF
TRBV7-3	TRBJ2-3	few	TRBD1	TGTGCCAGCAGCTCCGCCCCGGGACAGGGCGTTGGAGATACGCAGTATTTT	CASSSAPGQGVGDTQYF
TRBV5-4	TRBJ2-1	few	NA	TGTGCCAGCAGCTTGGGCGATAGCTCCTACAATGAGCAGTTCTTC	CASSLGDSSYNEQFF
TRBV12-3/TRBV12-4	TRBJ2-3	few	NA	TGTGCCAGCACCCTCGGGACGGGGAGTACGCAGTATTTT	CASTLGTGSTQYF
TRBV2	TRBJ2-1	few	NA	TGTGCCAGCAGCCAAAATGAGCAGTTCTTC	CASSQNEQFF
TRBV20-1	TRBJ1-1	many	NA	TGCAGTGCTAGAGATCCTCAGGGACTTAACACTGAAGCTTTCTTT	CSARDPQGLNTEAFF
TRBV24-1	TRBJ2-2	NA	NA	TGTGCCACCAGTGACTTTGACGGCACCGGGGAGCTGTTTTTT	CATSDFDGTGELFF